The 5 T cell receptor beta chains below were found in one sample sequenced in a study of molecular identifiers for immune sequencing clone quantification. TCRdb itself ran the PCR reads through MiXCR, one entry per CDR3 protein. This sample yields a few hundred thousand distinct CDR3 sequences, of which under 25% are seen a single time; 0.65% to 0.75% belongs to the top ten. Sequenced input: naive CD8+ T cells from blood, with Jurkat cell RNA spiked in. Subset given: FACS-sorted CD8+CD4-CCR7+CD45RA+ naive T cells. The receptors were gathered from a human donor in good health. Some libraries in this study had Jurkat cell RNA spiked in.

For this clonotype: This sequence may be a read error, since a much larger clone differs from it by one base. The chain carries TRBV4-1 and TRBJ2-5; D perhaps matches TRBD1 (5 bases). V gave up 1 base and J gave up 4 bases, with 10 bases separating them. The length of the CDR3 is 14 residues. Germline loops: CDR1 MGHRA, CDR2 YSYEKL. CDR3 DNA: TGCGCCAGCAGCCAAGGGGGCAACCGAGAGACCCAGTACTTC. It is translated as CASSQGGNRETQYF.

This clonotype came up a few times. The rearrangement uses TRBV4-3 and TRBJ1-1, with a tentative D call TRBD1 (5 bases). The CDR3 loop spans 15 amino acids. Trimming left V 1 base short and J 6 bases short, with 15 bases between. Germline V gene sequence: CDR1 LGHNA, CDR2 YSLEER. DNA for the CDR3: TGCGCCAGCAGCCAAGTGCAGGGTGGGGGTGCTGAAGCTTTCTTT. As protein: CASSQVQGGGAEAFF.

Many counts were recorded for this clonotype. The gene calls are TRBV5-1 and TRBJ1-1; weak D call: TRBD1 (6 bases). Germline CDR1 is SGHRS and CDR2 is YFSETQ. Trimming took 1 base from V and 1 from J, leaving 8 bases between them. CDR3 length: 14 amino acids. The CDR3 nucleotides are TGCGCCAGCAGCTTGACAGGGAAGAACACTGAAGCTTTCTTT. This sequence encodes CASSLTGKNTEAFF.

As regards this clonotype: Given a much more abundant clone one base away, this may be a read error. V is TRBV6-6 and J is TRBJ2-7; maybe TRBD1 (6 bases). This CDR3 has 14 amino acids. The germline V gene has CDR1 MNHNY and CDR2 SVGAGI (reference sequence). V dropped 2 bases and J dropped 7 bases, with 15 bases sitting between them. The CDR3 here is CASSYPTNRDEQYF. The CDR3 coding sequence is TGTGCCAGCAGTTACCCCACGAACAGGGATGAGCAGTACTTC.

As for this clonotype: This may be a read error, as it is one base from a much larger clone. The chain carries TRBV12-3 or TRBV12-4 and TRBJ1-1; perhaps TRBD1 as D (5 bases). This CDR3 is 13 amino acids long. V was shortened by 11 bases and J by 6 bases, with 19 bases between the two germline ends. The CDR3 nucleotides are TGTGCCGGCACCTTGGGGGTTATCGCTGAAGCTTTCTTT. This codes for CAGTLGVIAEAFF.